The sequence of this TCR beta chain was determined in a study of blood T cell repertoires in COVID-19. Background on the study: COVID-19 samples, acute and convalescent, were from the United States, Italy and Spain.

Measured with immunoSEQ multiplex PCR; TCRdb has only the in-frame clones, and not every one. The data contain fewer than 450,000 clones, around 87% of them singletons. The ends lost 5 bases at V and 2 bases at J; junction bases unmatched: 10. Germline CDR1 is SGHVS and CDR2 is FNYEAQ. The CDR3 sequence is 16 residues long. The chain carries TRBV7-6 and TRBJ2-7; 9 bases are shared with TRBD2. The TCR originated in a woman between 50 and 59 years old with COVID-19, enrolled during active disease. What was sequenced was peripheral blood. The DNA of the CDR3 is TGTGCCAGCAGCCCGCCGACTAGCGGAGCGACCTACGAGCAGTACTTC. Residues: CASSPPTSGATYEQYF.